One sample yielded the 20 T cell receptor beta chains listed below, sequenced in a study of blood T cells in healthy people across ages. Primed by a sample-barcoded 5' primer and a J-beta primer mix, a second PCR proceeded for roughly 6 to 12 cycles. MiXCR, run by TCRdb on the 5' RACE reads, gives a single entry per CDR3 protein. This table holds some 1.4 million distinct CDR3 sequences, around 39% found once. The material sequenced was blood. These receptors came from a woman under 30 in good health.

The chain links TRBV20-1 to TRBJ1-2; D remains unclear. The germline V gene has CDR1 DFQATT and CDR2 SNEGSKA (reference sequence). The V end was cut by 0 bases, the J end by 4 bases, with 9 bases between. The CDR3 is 13 amino acids. The CDR3 DNA follows: TGCAGTGCTAGAGATTCAGGCTTCTATGGCTACACCTTC. It translates to CSARDSGFYGYTF.

Only a few counts were recorded for this clonotype. Here the CDR3 DNA reads TGTGCCAGCAGTTTAGGTGGTCGGGGTGGCCGCTACACCTTC. Translated, it gives CASSLGGRGGRYTF. The V and J genes are TRBV12-3 or TRBV12-4 and TRBJ1-2; D is unresolved. CDR3 size: 14 residues. V gave up 1 base and J gave up 9 bases, with 15 bases separating them.

This clonotype has more than one count but fewer than ten. The gene calls are TRBV6-1 and TRBJ1-1; TRBD1 matches 8 bases. The germline V gene has CDR1 MNHNS and CDR2 SASEGT. After removal of 3 bases from V and 4 bases from J, the junction contained 4 bases not matched to a gene. CDR3 length equals 14 residues. The CDR3 DNA is TGTGCCAGCAGTGAGGACAGGGCGAGCACTGAAGCTTTCTTT. It is translated as CASSEDRASTEAFF.

CDR3 sequence reads: CASSLVGPSYNEQYF. CDR3 nucleotide sequence: TGCGCCAGCAGCTTGGTCGGACCCTCCTACAATGAGCAGTACTTC. This chain connects TRBV5-1 to TRBJ2-1; unclear D gene. The last part of the DNA fits TRBJ2-7 better; the J call may be wrong. The CDR3 runs 15 residues. Germline assignment: CDR1 SGHRS and CDR2 YFSETQ.

Worth noting for this clonotype: Germline and junction disagree at one end, which may indicate a read error. V gene TRBV20-1 combines with J gene TRBJ2-3, with 8 bases lining up with TRBD1. CDR1 and CDR2 from the germline V gene are DFQATT and SNEGSKA (reference sequence). The CDR3 length is 15 residues. Here the CDR3 reads CSAISPGGSTGTQYF. The DNA of the CDR3 is TGCAGTGCAATCTCGCCAGGGGGCTCCACAGGTACGCAGTATTTT.

This clonotype has only a few counts. The V call is TRBV12-3 or TRBV12-4, the J call TRBJ2-7; maybe TRBD2 (5 bases). The CDR3 length is 14 residues. V lost 6 bases and J lost 0, with 12 bases in between. DNA for the CDR3: TGTGCCAGCAGGCGGGCCCTAGGCTCCTACGAGCAGTACTTC. Translated, it gives CASRRALGSYEQYF.

This clonotype was observed a few times. The chain combines TRBV29-1 with TRBJ2-7; possibly TRBD1 or TRBD2 for D (5 bases each). This CDR3 has 14 residues. V was clipped by 7 bases and J by 4 bases, with 20 bases between them. Germline CDR1 SQVTM, CDR2 ANQGSEA. CDR3 DNA: TGCAGCGGAGGGGTGGCGGCAGGACAATACGAGCAGTACTTC. Protein: CSGGVAAGQYEQYF.

Many counts were recorded for this clonotype. The V call is TRBV9, the J call TRBJ1-2; 9 nucleotides align to TRBD1. The CDR3 is made up of 14 amino acids. Unmatched junction bases numbered 6, after V lost 4 bases and J lost 5 bases. The V gene's germline CDR1 is SGDLS and CDR2 YYNGEE. The CDR3 bases are TGTGCCAGCAGCACCCGGGACAGGGCTTATGGCTACACCTTC. Protein product: CASSTRDRAYGYTF. Looking up the rest from reference TRBV9 and TRBJ1-2 gives the full variable domain: DSGVTQTPKHLITATGQRVTLRCSPRSGDLSVYWYQQSLDQGLQFLIQYYNGEERAKGNILERFSAQQFPDLHSELNLSSLELGDSALYFCASSTRDRAYGYTFGSGTRLTVV.

The chain uses TRBV9 and TRBJ1-2, with D unresolved. This CDR3 is built from 14 residues. Trimming took off 3 bases at V and 0 bases at J, with 9 bases between the two ends. The V gene's germline CDR1 is SGDLS and CDR2 YYNGEE. The CDR3, as DNA: TGTGCCAGCAGCGCACACATAGCTAACTATGGCTACACCTTC. Protein product: CASSAHIANYGYTF.

This clonotype showed up just a few times. The genes are TRBV6-6 and TRBJ1-2; TRBD1 might be the D (6 bases). The CDR3 runs 14 residues. Between the trimmed V and J ends, which lost 8 bases and 4 bases, there was a span of 17 bases. Germline CDR1 reads MNHNY; CDR2 reads SVGAGI (reference sequence). The CDR3 DNA sequence: TGTGCCAGCGGAAAGGGGGAGGACGTCTATGGCTACACCTTC. Protein product: CASGKGEDVYGYTF.

This chain joins TRBV27 and TRBJ2-7, with D tentatively TRBD2 (6 bases). Trimming took 8 bases from V and 0 from J, leaving 20 bases between them. Germline CDR1 is MNHEY and CDR2 is SMNVEV (reference sequence). The CDR3 has 16 residues. The CDR3 reads CASRPWNERASYEQYF. The CDR3 DNA is TGTGCCAGCCGCCCCTGGAACGAGCGGGCCTCCTACGAGCAGTACTTC.

The rearrangement links TRBV6-5 to TRBJ2-1; 9 bases are a match to TRBD1. The DNA matches TRBJ2-7 better at its end, which makes the J call doubtful. The length of the CDR3 is 16 residues. The germline V gene has CDR1 MNHEY and CDR2 SVGAGI. DNA for the CDR3: TGTGCCAGCAGAAAGAGGACAGGGGAGCCCTACAATGAGCAGTACTTC. Amino acids: CASRKRTGEPYNEQYF.

This clonotype came up a few times. This chain uses TRBV20-1 with TRBJ2-1; 10 bases fit TRBD2. The ends lost 6 bases at V and 0 bases at J; junction bases unmatched: 14. The CDR3 consists of 18 residues. Germline V CDR1 and CDR2: DFQATT, SNEGSKA (reference sequence). The CDR3 spells CSAPQGTSVMSSYNEQFF. The CDR3 nucleotides are TGCAGTGCCCCACAAGGGACTAGCGTGATGAGCTCCTACAATGAGCAGTTCTTC.

Many counts were recorded for this clonotype. The chain combines TRBV7-9 with TRBJ1-1, with unresolved D. Trimming left V 1 base short and J 3 bases short, with 6 bases between. Germline V CDR1 and CDR2: SEHNR, FQNEAQ (reference sequence). This CDR3 contains 13 residues. CDR3 nucleotides: TGTGCCAGCAGCTTAGAAGCAGACACTGAAGCTTTCTTT. It specifies CASSLEADTEAFF.

Regarding this clonotype: Germline and junction disagree at one end, which may indicate a read error. The DNA of the CDR3 is TGTGCCGGCAGCCCGGCGAATCAGCCCCAGCATTTT. Translated, it gives CAGSPANQPQHF. J is TRBJ1-5 and V is TRBV7-2; D is unclear. This CDR3 region has 12 residues. Germline loops: CDR1 SGHTA, CDR2 FQGNSA.

The table lists this clonotype with a count of one. The V call is TRBV23-1, the J call TRBJ1-2, with D uncertain. TRBV23-1 is classed as an ORF, of uncertain function. V dropped 4 bases and J dropped 8 bases, with 14 bases sitting between them. The CDR3 totals 13 residues. CDR3 DNA sequence: TGCGCCAGCAGTCCCCGGGGAGGGAAAGGCTACACCTTC. Its protein product is CASSPRGGKGYTF.

In its sample, this clonotype was seen a few times. V gene TRBV4-1 combines with J gene TRBJ2-7; unclear D gene. The CDR3 runs 15 residues. Trimming shortened V by 0 bases and J by 0 bases, and 9 bases separated the two germline ends. Germline CDR1 is MGHRA and CDR2 is YSYEKL. CDR3 protein: CASSQDTGFSYEQYF. The CDR3 nucleotides are TGCGCCAGCAGCCAAGATACCGGGTTCTCCTACGAGCAGTACTTC.

The CDR3 DNA reads TGTGCCAGCAGCCCCCATAGCGGGCTAGGGTACAATGAGCAGTACTTC. It yields the protein CASSPHSGLGYNEQYF. The V gene is TRBV7-9, the J gene TRBJ2-1, with 7 bases matching TRBD2. Matching the DNA end better, TRBJ2-7 makes the J call doubtful. The CDR3 has 16 residues. Germline V gene lookup returns CDR1 SEHNR and CDR2 FQNEAQ (reference sequence).

V gene TRBV14 combines with J gene TRBJ1-1; the match to TRBD1 covers 10 bases. This CDR3 is 13 amino acids long. CDR1 and CDR2 (germline): SGHDN, FVKESK. V shed 3 bases, J shed 11 bases, and the junction held 6 bases outside the gene matches. CDR3 sequence (DNA): TGTGCCAGCAGCCAGACAGGGGGCTCATGGGCTTTCTTT. Translation gives CASSQTGGSWAFF.

J is TRBJ2-7 and V is TRBV9; 9 bases fit TRBD1. Trimming took 4 bases from V and 7 from J; bases not matched to a gene: 12. This CDR3 comprises 15 residues. Germline V CDR1 and CDR2: SGDLS, YYNGEE. The CDR3 nucleotides read TGTGCCAGCAGCTTCAGGACAGGGGATTACAATGAGCAGTACTTC. Translated: CASSFRTGDYNEQYF.